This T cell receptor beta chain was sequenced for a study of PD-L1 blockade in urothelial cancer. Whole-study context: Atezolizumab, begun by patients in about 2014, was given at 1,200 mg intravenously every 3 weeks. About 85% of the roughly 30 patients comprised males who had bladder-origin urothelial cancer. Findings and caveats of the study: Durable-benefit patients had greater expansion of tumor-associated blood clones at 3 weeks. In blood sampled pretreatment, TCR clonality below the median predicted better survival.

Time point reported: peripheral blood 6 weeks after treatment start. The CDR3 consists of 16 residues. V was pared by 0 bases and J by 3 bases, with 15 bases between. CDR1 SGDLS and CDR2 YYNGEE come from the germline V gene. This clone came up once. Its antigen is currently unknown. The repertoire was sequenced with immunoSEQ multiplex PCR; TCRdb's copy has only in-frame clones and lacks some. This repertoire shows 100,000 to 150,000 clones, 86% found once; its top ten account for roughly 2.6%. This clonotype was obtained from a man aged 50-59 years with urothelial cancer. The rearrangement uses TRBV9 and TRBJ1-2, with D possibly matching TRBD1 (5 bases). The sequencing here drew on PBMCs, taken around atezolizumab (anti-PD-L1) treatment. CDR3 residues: CASSVGALAGDYGYTF. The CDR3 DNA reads TGTGCCAGCAGCGTAGGGGCATTGGCGGGGGACTATGGCTACACCTTC.